One T cell receptor beta chain is described in this entry. Its target is not known. This entry comes from a study of monozygotic twins with inflammatory bowel disease. General study findings and limits: Clonotype sharing was lower in IBD patients than healthy twins, most markedly with disease activity.

Germline values: CDR1 DFQATT, CDR2 SNEGSKA (reference sequence). This CDR3 has 16 amino acids. Phlebotomy per donor yielded a single 2.5 ml blood sample. Following a re-call of the 5' RACE reads, TCRdb has one entry per CDR3 protein and lacks DNA. The sample has approximately 150,000 distinct CDR3 sequences, and its top ten clones hold roughly 2.6%. Sequencing input: blood. This TCR came from a human donor with ulcerative colitis or Crohn's disease, or a healthy co-twin of an affected twin (not recorded which). The J gene is TRBJ2-4, the V gene TRBV20-1; the D call of TRBD1 rests on TCRdb alone, since no DNA is present to check it. Here the CDR3 reads CSASTGSNVAKNIQYF.